Following are 24 T cell receptor beta chains from one sample sequenced in a study of response to subunit inactivated influenza vaccine. MiXCR, applied by TCRdb to the RT-PCR reads, yields one record per CDR3 protein. The sample yields around 850,000 distinct CDR3 sequences, approximately 17% seen once. The sample here was PBMCs from blood, taken around 5 days after vaccination. These receptors all come from a man aged 50 to 59 who received an inactivated influenza vaccine.

This clonotype was recorded at least ten times. V and J are TRBV7-2 and TRBJ2-5; no clear D. The CDR3 is 14 residues long. V lost 1 base to trimming and J lost 4 bases, with 10 bases between them. Per germline, CDR1 SGHTA and CDR2 FQGNSA. CDR3 coding DNA: TGTGCCAGCAGCTTAGACGGGTTCCTAGAGACCCAGTACTTC. Translated: CASSLDGFLETQYF.

The sample holds a few counts of this clonotype. The chain links TRBV4-2 to TRBJ2-7; 10 nucleotides align to TRBD2. Germline CDR1 is LGHNA and CDR2 is YNFKEQ. V shed 0 bases, J shed 6 bases, and the junction held 5 bases outside the gene matches. The CDR3 extends over 15 amino acids. CDR3: CASSQEGLAGAEQYF. The CDR3 nucleotides are TGTGCCAGCAGCCAAGAAGGCCTAGCGGGAGCCGAGCAGTACTTC.

This clonotype was counted a few times. The chain uses TRBV18 and TRBJ1-1; perhaps TRBD1 as D (6 bases). Trimming took off 4 bases at V and 1 base at J, with 19 bases between the two ends. Germline-derived CDR1 and CDR2 are KGHSH and LQKENI. The CDR3 has 17 residues. The CDR3 bases are TGTGCCAGCTCACATGACCGACAGGTCTTGGGGAACACTGAAGCTTTCTTT. Translated, it gives CASSHDRQVLGNTEAFF.

This rearrangement joins TRBV20-1 to TRBJ1-6; D might be TRBD1 (5 bases). CDR1 is DFQATT and CDR2 is SNEGSKA in the germline V gene (reference sequence). The V gene lost 0 bases and the J gene lost 1 base, with 10 bases spanning the gap. CDR3 length equals 16 residues. The CDR3 is CSAREVKGSYNSPLHF. In DNA form, the CDR3 reads TGCAGTGCTAGAGAAGTCAAGGGGTCCTATAATTCACCCCTCCACTTT.

This clonotype was recorded many times. This chain joins TRBV24-1 and TRBJ2-7; 14 nucleotides agree with TRBD2. The CDR3 sequence is 16 residues long. The germline V gene encodes CDR1 KGHDR and CDR2 SFDVKD. J was trimmed by 3 bases and V by 7 bases; bases with no gene match: 7. CDR3 sequence (DNA): TGTGCCACCAGCCCGGGACTAGCGGGAGAAGGCTACGAGCAGTACTTC. This sequence encodes CATSPGLAGEGYEQYF.

The J gene is TRBJ1-6, the V gene TRBV12-3 or TRBV12-4; tentatively, D is TRBD1 (5 bases). This CDR3 is built from 14 residues. The V and J ends lost 7 bases and 7 bases respectively, with 14 bases between them. CDR3 loop: CASTSGLQNSPLHF. Here the CDR3 DNA reads TGTGCCAGCACCTCGGGACTGCAGAATTCACCCCTCCACTTT.

The rearrangement joins TRBV20-1 to TRBJ2-2; D perhaps matches TRBD2 (6 bases). CDR1 and CDR2 from the germline V gene are DFQATT and SNEGSKA (reference sequence). V dropped 5 bases and J dropped 4 bases, with 14 bases sitting between them. The CDR3 spans 14 residues. The CDR3 region is CSAAYGSSTGELFF. CDR3 sequence (DNA): TGCAGTGCTGCTTACGGGAGCTCCACCGGGGAGCTGTTTTTT.

J is TRBJ2-7 and V is TRBV7-2; 8 bases are shared with TRBD1. The CDR3 consists of 14 residues. CDR1 and CDR2 from the germline V gene are SGHTA and FQGNSA. Germline trimming cut 4 bases from V and 2 bases from J; bases unmatched to any gene: 4. The CDR3 reads CASSSKDRAYEQYF. The CDR3 DNA follows: TGTGCCAGCAGCTCCAAGGACAGGGCCTACGAGCAGTACTTC. The full variable domain, its missing parts supplied by reference TRBV7-2 and TRBJ2-7, is GAGVSQSPSNKVTEKGKDVELRCDPISGHTALYWYRQSLGQGLEFLIYFQGNSAPDKSGLPSDRFSAERTGGSVSTLTIQRTQQEDSAVYLCASSSKDRAYEQYFGPGTRLTVT.

This clonotype was seen at least ten times. The CDR3, as DNA: TGTGCCAGCAGCCAACTTGGTGGGGGGACGCGGGAGCAGTACTTC. Translating gives CASSQLGGGTREQYF. The chain carries TRBV14 and TRBJ2-7; TRBD2 might be the D (6 bases). The CDR3 is 15 residues long. The germline V gene has CDR1 SGHDN and CDR2 FVKESK. V gave up 2 bases and J gave up 7 bases, with 18 bases separating them.

The V and J genes are TRBV20-1 and TRBJ1-1; D remains ambiguous. Germline V gene sequence: CDR1 DFQATT, CDR2 SNEGSKA (reference sequence). Trimming cost V 4 bases and J 2 bases, with 8 bases left between them. The CDR3 covers 12 residues. CDR3 sequence: CSAIPLNTEAFF. Written as DNA, the CDR3 is TGCAGTGCTATCCCGCTAAACACTGAAGCTTTCTTT.

This clonotype was found a few times. The chain combines TRBV20-1 with TRBJ2-3; D perhaps matches TRBD1 (6 bases). Germline CDR1 reads DFQATT; CDR2 reads SNEGSKA (reference sequence). V lost 6 bases, J lost 4 bases, and 20 bases lay in between. The length of the CDR3 is 15 residues. The CDR3 DNA reads TGCAGTGCCCTAAAACAGGGCGGTTGGGCAGATACGCAGTATTTT. As protein: CSALKQGGWADTQYF.

The chain employs TRBV2 and TRBJ2-1; 7 nucleotides match TRBD1. Per the germline V gene, CDR1 is SNHLY and CDR2 is FYNNEI. After removal of 4 bases from V and 7 bases from J, the junction contained 7 bases not matched to a gene. The CDR3 has 14 residues. Written as DNA, the CDR3 is TGTGCCAGCAGTGCCGGGACAGTAATTAATGAGCAGTTCTTC. It yields the protein CASSAGTVINEQFF.

V is TRBV5-1 and J is TRBJ2-5, with D perhaps TRBD1 (5 bases). The CDR3 extends over 13 amino acids. CDR1 is SGHRS and CDR2 is YFSETQ in the germline V gene. The germline V and J ends were trimmed by 7 bases and 2 bases, with 12 bases remaining between them. The CDR3 sequence is CASRGAIQETQYF. CDR3 bases: TGCGCCAGCCGTGGGGCTATTCAAGAGACCCAGTACTTC.

This clonotype was observed a handful of times. This chain uses TRBV7-9 with TRBJ2-7; 7 bases line up with TRBD2. Germline V gene lookup returns CDR1 SEHNR and CDR2 FQNEAQ (reference sequence). The trim removed 4 bases at V and 6 bases at J, leaving 3 bases unmatched. CDR3 length: 12 residues. CDR3 loop: CASSYGGVEQYF. For the CDR3, the DNA is TGTGCCAGCAGCTATGGGGGGGTCGAGCAGTACTTC.

The rearrangement joins TRBV2 to TRBJ2-5; 11 nucleotides line up with TRBD1. The CDR3 is 14 amino acids. Trimming removed 6 bases from V and 5 bases from J; junction bases left unmatched: 5. Per the germline V gene, CDR1 is SNHLY and CDR2 is FYNNEI. The CDR3 DNA reads as TGTGCCAGCAGATTGGACAGGGGGCCGGAGACCCAGTACTTC. It yields the protein CASRLDRGPETQYF.

This clonotype was picked up a small number of times. The genes are TRBV20-1 and TRBJ2-1; the D gene is possibly TRBD1 (6 bases). This CDR3 is 11 amino acids long. V was pared by 8 bases and J by 4 bases, with 9 bases between. In germline, CDR1 is DFQATT, CDR2 SNEGSKA (reference sequence). CDR3 nucleotides: TGCAGTCCGGGACAATACAATGAGCAGTTCTTC. Protein sequence: CSPGQYNEQFF.

V usage is TRBV5-1 and J usage is TRBJ2-2; possibly TRBD2 for D (6 bases). The CDR3 totals 15 residues. Germline CDR1 SGHRS, CDR2 YFSETQ. The V end lost 5 bases, the J end lost 0 bases, and 11 bases lay between the germline ends. The CDR3 DNA sequence: TGCGCCAGCAGGAAGACGGGAGCGAACACCGGGGAGCTGTTTTTT. It translates to CASRKTGANTGELFF.

This clonotype was detected a few times. The chain is built from TRBV24-1 and TRBJ2-1; the match to TRBD2 covers 8 bases. V shed 8 bases, J shed 1 base, and the junction held 3 bases outside the gene matches. The V gene's germline CDR1 is KGHDR and CDR2 SFDVKD. CDR3 size: 14 residues. CDR3: CATKSGSSYNEQFF. CDR3 bases: TGTGCCACCAAAAGCGGGAGTTCCTACAATGAGCAGTTCTTC.

This clonotype was counted only a few times. The V gene is TRBV15, the J gene TRBJ2-7, with 9 bases fitting TRBD2. Per germline, CDR1 LNHNV and CDR2 YYDKDF (reference sequence). With 4 bases clipped from V and 4 bases from J, the junction kept 11 bases outside the gene matches. The CDR3 length is 16 residues. CDR3: CATSNRGSGSPYEQYF. Written as DNA, the CDR3 is TGTGCCACCAGCAACCGTGGTAGCGGGAGCCCATACGAGCAGTACTTC.

This clonotype was observed a few times. The chain couples TRBV12-3 or TRBV12-4 to TRBJ1-4; no definite D call. The CDR3 sequence is 13 residues long. Trimming stripped 6 bases from V and 0 bases from J, with 5 bases between. Here the CDR3 reads CASRMATNEKLFF. Written as DNA, the CDR3 is TGTGCCAGCAGGATGGCAACTAATGAAAAACTGTTTTTT.

The chain has TRBV27 and TRBJ2-7, with 12 bases fitting TRBD2. The CDR3 extends over 15 amino acids. J was trimmed by 6 bases and V by 6 bases; bases with no gene match: 9. CDR1 MNHEY and CDR2 SMNVEV come from the germline V gene (reference sequence). The CDR3 loop reads CASSSLRTSGTEQYF. The CDR3 nucleotides read TGTGCCAGCAGCTCCCTGCGGACTAGCGGGACCGAGCAGTACTTC.

V is TRBV7-3 and J is TRBJ2-1; D uncertain. Germline V gene sequence: CDR1 SGHTA, CDR2 FQGTGA. The CDR3 loop spans 13 amino acids. V was cut by 0 bases and J by 8 bases, with 8 bases left in between. The CDR3, as DNA: TGTGCCAGCAGCTTAACGCGGCTCGATGAGCAGTTCTTC. This gives the protein CASSLTRLDEQFF.

In its sample, this clonotype was seen a few times. The chain joins TRBV7-2 to TRBJ2-2; a possible D gene is TRBD1 (5 bases). Per the germline V gene, CDR1 is SGHTA and CDR2 is FQGNSA. This CDR3 contains 15 residues. Trimming removed 6 bases at V and 2 bases at J, with 13 bases between. The CDR3 DNA follows: TGTGCCAGCAGAGCTAGGGGTACTAACACCGGGGAGCTGTTTTTT. As protein: CASRARGTNTGELFF.

This clonotype was counted many times. The gene calls are TRBV29-1 and TRBJ1-5; 11 nucleotides match TRBD1. This CDR3 spans 13 amino acids. CDR1 is SQVTM and CDR2 is ANQGSEA in the germline V gene. Trimming removed 6 bases from V and 6 bases from J; junction bases left unmatched: 4. CDR3 coding DNA: TGCAGCGTGGACAGGGGGCCCGGTCAGCCCCAGCATTTT. Translation gives CSVDRGPGQPQHF.